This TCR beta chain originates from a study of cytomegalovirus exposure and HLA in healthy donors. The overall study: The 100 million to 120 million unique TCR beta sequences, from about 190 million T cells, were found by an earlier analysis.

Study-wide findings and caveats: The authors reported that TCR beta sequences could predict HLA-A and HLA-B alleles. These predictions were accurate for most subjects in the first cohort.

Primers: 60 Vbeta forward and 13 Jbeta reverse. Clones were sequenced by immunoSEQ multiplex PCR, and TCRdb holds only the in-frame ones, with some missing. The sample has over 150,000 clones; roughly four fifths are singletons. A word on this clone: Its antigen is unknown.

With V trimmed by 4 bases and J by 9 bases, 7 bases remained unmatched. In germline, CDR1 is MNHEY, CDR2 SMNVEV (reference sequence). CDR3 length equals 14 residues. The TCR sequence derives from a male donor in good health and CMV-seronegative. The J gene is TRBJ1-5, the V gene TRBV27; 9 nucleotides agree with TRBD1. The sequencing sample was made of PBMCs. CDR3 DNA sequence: TGTGCCAGCAGTTGGGGACAGGGAACAGGGCCCCAGCATTTT. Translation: CASSWGQGTGPQHF.